These 30 T cell receptor beta chains came from one sample sequenced in a study of T and B cells in COVID-19 patients. BIOMED2 TRB-A/B primer pools were used in multiplex TRB PCR. A single record per CDR3 protein comes from TCRdb applying MiXCR to the multiplex PCR reads. This table has around 8,700 distinct CDR3 sequences, 30% to 45% appearing once. Each TRB amplification used roughly 220-550 ng of genomic DNA from blood. Sequencing used blood. Receptors originate from a human donor with active COVID-19.

This clonotype was seen a few times. The chain employs TRBV30 and TRBJ1-2; weak D call: TRBD1 (6 bases). Germline values: CDR1 GTSNPN, CDR2 SVGIG (reference sequence). V lost 1 base and J lost 7, with 22 bases in between. The CDR3 is 16 amino acids. CDR3 amino acids: CAWSAAASGGHGGYTF. The DNA of the CDR3 is TGTGCCTGGAGTGCCGCCGCCAGTGGGGGACATGGTGGCTACACCTTC.

This chain uses TRBV6-5 with TRBJ1-1; no firm D call. Germline V gene lookup returns CDR1 MNHEY and CDR2 SVGAGI. The V end was cut by 4 bases, the J end by 2 bases, with 14 bases between. The CDR3 loop spans 15 amino acids. This CDR3 reads CASSSPRDGNTEAFF. In nucleotides, the CDR3 is TGTGCCAGCAGTTCACCCCGTGACGGTAACACTGAAGCTTTCTTT.

The V gene is TRBV5-5, the J gene TRBJ1-5; D not resolved. Germline values: CDR1 SGHKS, CDR2 YYEKEE (reference sequence). CDR3 size: 13 residues. V was clipped by 4 bases and J by 9 bases, with 14 bases between them. The CDR3 protein is CASSLYSGRPQHF. The DNA of the CDR3 is TGTGCCAGCAGCCTCTATTCCGGGAGGCCCCAGCATTTT.

By frequency in the sample, this clonotype is medium-sized. The V and J genes are TRBV27 and TRBJ2-7; TRBD2 matches 11 bases. This CDR3 contains 15 residues. The germline V gene encodes CDR1 MNHEY and CDR2 SMNVEV (reference sequence). V trimming: 1 base; J trimming: 5 bases; junction bases outside the gene matches: 4. In nucleotides, the CDR3 is TGTGCCAGCAGTTTATTGGTAGCGGGAGGGAACGAGCAGTACTTC. Amino acids: CASSLLVAGGNEQYF.

This clonotype was observed a handful of times. The V call is TRBV19, the J call TRBJ2-3, with TRBD1 matching 10 bases. V dropped 6 bases and J dropped 3; count of bases not matched to a gene: 6. The CDR3 totals 15 residues. The germline gives CDR1 LNHDA, CDR2 SQIVND (reference sequence). In nucleotides, the CDR3 is TGTGCCAGTAGACGGACAGGGGGTGGTACAGATACGCAGTATTTT. It is translated as CASRRTGGGTDTQYF.

The chain joins TRBV6-2 or TRBV6-3 to TRBJ1-1; D not resolved. The V end was cut by 5 bases, the J end by 5 bases, with 6 bases between. This CDR3 comprises 11 residues. Per germline, CDR1 MNHEY and CDR2 SVGEGT. The CDR3 here is CASSGWTEAFF. The CDR3 DNA reads TGTGCCAGCAGTGGCTGGACTGAAGCTTTCTTT.

The CDR3 spells CASSYGSRTAFF. The CDR3 nucleotides are TGTGCCAGCAGTTACGGGAGTCGCACGGCTTTCTTT. The chain employs TRBV6-2 or TRBV6-3 and TRBJ1-1; no reliable D call. The CDR3 covers 12 residues. CDR1 and CDR2 from the germline V gene are MNHEY and SVGEGT. V lost 2 bases and J lost 11, with 12 bases in between.

The chain couples TRBV6-2 or TRBV6-3 to TRBJ2-3, with 10 bases lining up with TRBD2. V shed 7 bases, J shed 5 bases, and the junction held 9 bases outside the gene matches. The CDR3 consists of 15 residues. Germline V gene lookup returns CDR1 MNHEY and CDR2 SVGEGT. CDR3 sequence (DNA): TGTGCCAGCACCGAACCTAGCGGGAGTGAAGATACGCAGTATTTT. This codes for CASTEPSGSEDTQYF.

This clonotype was recorded a few times. V and J are TRBV12-3 or TRBV12-4 and TRBJ2-1, with 13 bases fitting TRBD2. V was pared by 3 bases and J by 0 bases, with 8 bases of the junction left unmatched. The CDR3 has 19 residues. CDR3 residues: CASSFGTSGAHSSYNEQFF. Written as DNA, the CDR3 is TGTGCCAGCAGTTTTGGGACTAGCGGGGCCCATAGCTCCTACAATGAGCAGTTCTTC.

A remark on this clonotype: Given a much more abundant clone one base away, this may be a read error. The V call is TRBV29-1, the J call TRBJ1-2; TRBD1 matches at 10 bases. CDR1 SQVTM and CDR2 ANQGSEA come from the germline V gene. After removal of 4 bases from V and 4 bases from J, the junction contained 3 bases not matched to a gene. This CDR3 spans 13 amino acids. The CDR3 nucleotides are TGCAGCGTTGTGGACAGGGGGGGCTATGGCTACACCTTC. Translated: CSVVDRGGYGYTF.

This clonotype has more than one count but fewer than ten. The rearrangement joins TRBV19 to TRBJ1-5; D unclear. This CDR3 has 14 residues. In germline, CDR1 is LNHDA, CDR2 SQIVND (reference sequence). V lost 6 bases to trimming and J lost 3 bases, with 12 bases between them. The CDR3: CASRAASFNQPQHF. CDR3 nucleotide sequence: TGTGCCAGTAGAGCGGCCTCCTTCAATCAGCCCCAGCATTTT.

This clonotype was seen more than once but under ten times. This chain links TRBV30 with TRBJ2-3; TRBD2 agrees at 7 bases. The CDR3 totals 16 residues. V was pared by 2 bases and J by 2 bases, with 10 bases of the junction left unmatched. The germline gives CDR1 GTSNPN, CDR2 SVGIG (reference sequence). CDR3 DNA sequence: TGTGCCTGGAGTCGATCGGGGGGAGGGATCACAGATACGCAGTATTTT. Its translation is CAWSRSGGGITDTQYF.

The chain employs TRBV19 and TRBJ2-3; 10 bases are a match to TRBD2. Germline V CDR1 and CDR2: LNHDA, SQIVND (reference sequence). This CDR3 region has 15 residues. V lost 7 bases to trimming and J lost 10 bases; unmatched junction nucleotides: 14. The CDR3 sequence: CASTPPPAGGGAQYF. CDR3 coding DNA: TGTGCCAGTACCCCTCCCCCAGCGGGGGGGGGAGCGCAGTATTTT.

A few counts support this clonotype. The rearrangement links TRBV18 to TRBJ2-3, with D possibly called TRBD1 or TRBD2 (6 bases each). The CDR3 extends over 18 amino acids. The germline V and J ends were trimmed by 2 bases and 1 base, with 19 bases remaining between them. Germline V CDR1 and CDR2: KGHSH, LQKENI. In nucleotides, the CDR3 is TGTGCCAGCTCACCAAATGGGTGGGGGGCTCTTGGCACAGATACGCAGTATTTT. Translating it yields CASSPNGWGALGTDTQYF.

The chain carries TRBV6-1 and TRBJ2-5; D is uncertain. The V and J ends lost 7 bases and 4 bases respectively, with 7 bases between them. Germline CDR1 MNHNS, CDR2 SASEGT. This CDR3 contains 11 residues. CDR3 protein: CASTWLETQYF. DNA for the CDR3: TGTGCCAGCACCTGGCTAGAGACCCAGTACTTC.

Worth noting for this clonotype: A junction end diverges from the germline sequence, so it may reflect a read error. The chain joins TRBV19 to TRBJ1-2; D not resolved. The CDR3 totals 14 residues. CDR1 LNHDA and CDR2 SQIVND come from the germline V gene (reference sequence). CDR3 residues: CASSIGNQPYSYTF. CDR3 coding DNA: TGTGCCAGTAGTATCGGAAACCAACCCTATAGCTACACCTTC.

The CDR3 here is CASRTISGRGYNEQFF. Written as DNA, the CDR3 is TGTGCCAGCAGAACAATAAGCGGGAGGGGCTACAATGAGCAGTTCTTC. The rearrangement joins TRBV6-2 or TRBV6-3 to TRBJ2-5, with TRBD2 matching 10 bases. Judging by the DNA end, TRBJ2-1 fits better; the J call may be wrong. Germline V CDR1 and CDR2: MNHEY, SVGEGT. The CDR3 length is 16 residues.

The chain joins TRBV7-6 to TRBJ2-3; D is tentatively TRBD1 or TRBD2 (5 bases each). CDR3 length equals 15 residues. The germline gives CDR1 SGHVS, CDR2 FNYEAQ. V gave up 2 bases and J gave up 0 bases, with 9 bases separating them. The CDR3 is CASSLSRGSTDTQYF. Here the CDR3 DNA reads TGTGCCAGCAGCTTATCGAGGGGAAGCACAGATACGCAGTATTTT.

The chain links TRBV6-5 to TRBJ2-2, with 15 bases lining up with TRBD2. Germline CDR1 is MNHEY and CDR2 is SVGAGI. This CDR3 comprises 18 residues. V dropped 6 bases and J dropped 4; count of bases not matched to a gene: 9. This CDR3 reads CASRRGLAGGPGTGELFF. The CDR3 DNA is TGTGCCAGCAGGCGTGGACTAGCGGGAGGGCCGGGCACCGGGGAGCTGTTTTTT.

This sequence joins TRBV19 and TRBJ1-1; D is ambiguous. Trimming cost V 9 bases and J 0 bases, with 14 bases left between them. The CDR3 is made up of 14 amino acids. The germline gives CDR1 LNHDA, CDR2 SQIVND (reference sequence). The CDR3 loop is CASSSLGLNTEAFF. The CDR3 DNA reads as TGTGCCAGCAGCTCCCTGGGGTTGAACACTGAAGCTTTCTTT.

The chain couples TRBV6-2 or TRBV6-3 to TRBJ1-1, with D maybe TRBD1 (6 bases). V was shortened by 2 bases and J by 2 bases, with 9 bases between the two germline ends. This CDR3 has 14 residues. Per the germline V gene, CDR1 is MNHEY and CDR2 is SVGEGT. The CDR3 DNA is TGTGCCAGCAGTTACGGGGGCAGCAACACTGAAGCTTTCTTT. Encoded protein: CASSYGGSNTEAFF.

The chain recombines TRBV6-5 with TRBJ1-5; D perhaps matches TRBD1 (5 bases). Germline lookup yields CDR1 MNHEY and CDR2 SVGAGI. The germline V and J ends were trimmed by 6 bases and 7 bases, with 13 bases remaining between them. This CDR3 has 13 residues. The CDR3 reads CASSGGAGQPQHF. The CDR3 DNA is TGTGCCAGCAGCGGCGGGGCTGGGCAGCCCCAGCATTTT.

A few counts support this clonotype. The chain couples TRBV12-3 or TRBV12-4 to TRBJ1-4; D unresolved. This CDR3 spans 11 amino acids. V gave up 6 bases and J gave up 5 bases, with 4 bases separating them. CDR3 DNA: TGTGCCAGCAGCCAGAATGAAAAACTGTTTTTT. Its translation is CASSQNEKLFF.

This clonotype came up a few times. CDR3 sequence: CASREVGEKLFF. The CDR3 bases are TGTGCCAGCAGAGAGGTGGGGGAAAAACTGTTTTTT. The chain employs TRBV6-5 and TRBJ1-4; D is ambiguous. The V gene's germline CDR1 is MNHEY and CDR2 SVGAGI. The CDR3 contains 12 residues. The germline V and J ends were trimmed by 6 bases and 8 bases, with 10 bases remaining between them.

This clonotype has only a few counts. This chain uses TRBV6-5 with TRBJ2-1; TRBD2 matches at 10 bases. The CDR3 runs 15 residues. Germline V lookup: CDR1 MNHEY, CDR2 SVGAGI. The trim removed 8 bases at V and 5 bases at J, leaving 9 bases unmatched. The CDR3 DNA sequence: TGTGCCAGCTTAAAGCGGGGGGGCCTCAACAATGAGCAGTTCTTC. This gives the protein CASLKRGGLNNEQFF.

This clonotype has only a few counts. The rearrangement links TRBV27 to TRBJ2-1; D possibly matches TRBD1 or TRBD2 (6 bases each). Germline CDR1 MNHEY, CDR2 SMNVEV (reference sequence). V was pared by 11 bases and J by 5 bases, with 19 bases between. This CDR3 contains 14 residues. The CDR3 DNA sequence: TGTGCCTCCCAATACGGGGGCCGGGACAATGAGCAGTTCTTC. Its translation: CASQYGGRDNEQFF.

This clonotype was detected only a few times. The V and J genes are TRBV6-5 and TRBJ2-1; no reliable D call. The germline V gene has CDR1 MNHEY and CDR2 SVGAGI. The CDR3 is 13 residues long. V was trimmed by 5 bases and J by 8 bases, leaving 13 bases between them. CDR3 coding DNA: TGTGCCAGCAGTGAAACTCCCGGGCATGAGCAGTTCTTC. This sequence encodes CASSETPGHEQFF.

This clonotype was seen a few times. The chain has TRBV6-2 or TRBV6-3 and TRBJ2-3; the D gene is possibly TRBD2 (5 bases). This CDR3 has 17 residues. Deletions cut 6 bases from V and 0 bases from J, with 19 bases between. Germline values: CDR1 MNHEY, CDR2 SVGEGT. CDR3 region: CASSPRGSGSSTDTQYF. As DNA, the CDR3 is TGTGCCAGCAGCCCCAGAGGGTCCGGCTCTAGCACAGATACGCAGTATTTT.

The V call is TRBV4-3, the J call TRBJ2-2; D may be TRBD1 (5 bases). This CDR3 is built from 18 residues. Germline-derived CDR1 and CDR2 are LGHNA and YSLEER. The ends were cut back, 0 bases at V and 5 bases at J, with 19 bases in the middle. The CDR3 sequence is CASSQDTLAQGRTGELFF. As DNA, the CDR3 is TGCGCCAGCAGCCAAGATACGCTCGCGCAGGGAAGGACCGGGGAGCTGTTTTTT.

V usage is TRBV5-4 and J usage is TRBJ2-3; D not resolved. The CDR3 has 12 residues. Germline V gives CDR1 SGHNT, CDR2 YYREEE (reference sequence). The germline V and J ends were trimmed by 4 bases and 11 bases, with 14 bases remaining between them. CDR3 DNA: TGTGCCAGCAGCCTGGACGGCGTCGGGCAGTATTTT. Translated, it gives CASSLDGVGQYF.